This TCR beta chain was sequenced for a study of human T cells and chemical hapten exposure (TCRdb year 2021). Regarding the complete study: For sensitization, 2% DPC in acetone was applied to a 2 cm by 2 cm area of upper inner arm skin. Patients additionally received weekly therapeutic DPC doses to the scalp throughout the roughly 25-week study period. Patch testing was performed on the upper back with Finn chambers containing 0.01% DPC, and the patch tests were scored after 6 days according to International Contact Dermatitis Research Group standards. Alopecia areata with under or over 50% scalp involvement, alopecia totalis and alopecia universalis were represented in the patient cohort, which was mostly female. Libraries were combined into a pool for sequencing, and differences in TCR yield between samples came mainly from small differences in library volumes within the pool. In alopecia patients, the study followed how the peripheral blood TCR repertoire changed in vivo over primary and secondary sensitization to diphenylcyclopropenone (DPC), a hapten. Blood was sampled from patients pre-sensitization (week 0) and at 2, 6 and about 24 weeks after DPC sensitization. Roughly 30 alopecia patients gave blood for TCR sequencing at one to four time points (pre-sensitization, 2, 6 and 24 weeks). The research as a whole found: Repeated subsampling changed both the strength of the expansion versus patch-test correlation and the threshold at which that correlation became significant. Compared with pre-sensitization or healthy control sets, expanded TCRs formed significantly more large CDR3 similarity clusters, which is consistent with antigen-driven responses. Because all patients had alopecia, a presumed autoimmune disease, the immune response of the patients might differ from that of healthy individuals. Patch test score correlated positively with the number of PT1 expanded TCRs, reaching significance at thresholds 8, 16 and 32 but not at 4. DPC sensitization did not change how many TCRs were above 1 in 1000 frequency, and no evidence was found of alterations in global repertoire structure.

Receptor libraries were prepared by RACE. Sequenced on a NextSeq 500. Library preparation attached unique molecular identifiers to individual cDNA molecules for quantitative, reproducible TCR counting. From each blood RNA sample, both TCR alpha and TCR beta chains were sequenced. On the study's bioinformatics: Samples had a median of about 96,000 TCRs, with a range from about 23,224 to 750,000. V, J and CDR3 annotation of the TCR reads was carried out using the Decombinator software suite. Every sample was subsampled to the same number of TCRs (28,000) for the PS versus PT1 abundance plots. Expanded TCRs were defined as absent before sensitization and observed at least eight times at the 2-week time point. Using fastp at Q25 and MiXCR, TCRdb reprocessed the public reads and kept productive beta chains. All rows with the same CDR3 protein become a single entry with the most common DNA and genes. Here the V and J calls rest on TCRdb's processing, not on the authors' analysis. The sample records 180,000 or so distinct CDR3 sequences, approximately 20% of which are singletons. The top ten hold over 6.5% of the sample.

The trim is 0 bases for V and 1 base for J, with a gap of 10 bases between the germline ends. CDR1 and CDR2 were assigned from the germline V gene as MNHEY and SVGAGI. Its CDR3 holds 15 amino acids, cysteine through phenylalanine. Only CDR3 DNA remains: 45 bases, in frame from the first base. Of note for this clonotype: The antigen it binds to is not known. Base-call qualities are not available, and no considerably larger clone is one nucleotide away.

This sample's time point label indicates: patch test 1, 2 weeks after DPC sensitization. This specimen's treatment or condition label, per the study, means: therapeutic diphenylcyclopropenone sensitization with weekly scalp DPC. At each patch-test visit, blood was drawn before the patch test was applied. To be eligible, patients had to be aged 18 to 70, diagnosed with alopecia and judged suitable for DPC therapy, while pregnant patients were excluded. Unfractionated whole blood was collected in Tempus Blood RNA tubes, and total RNA was extracted from that blood. The sequence is built from TRBV6-5 and TRBJ2-7; TRBD1 is a possible D gene, resting on 6 matching bases. The starting material was whole blood, obtained in connection with sensitization to the hapten diphenylcyclopropenone (DPC). This sequence originates from a woman between 50 and 59 years old with alopecia areata. Some clones in this sample may be carry-over from other donors' samples. The bases read TGTGCCAGCAGTTACTCCCGGGACACATCCTACGAGCAGTACTTC. Its product reads: CASSYSRDTSYEQYF.